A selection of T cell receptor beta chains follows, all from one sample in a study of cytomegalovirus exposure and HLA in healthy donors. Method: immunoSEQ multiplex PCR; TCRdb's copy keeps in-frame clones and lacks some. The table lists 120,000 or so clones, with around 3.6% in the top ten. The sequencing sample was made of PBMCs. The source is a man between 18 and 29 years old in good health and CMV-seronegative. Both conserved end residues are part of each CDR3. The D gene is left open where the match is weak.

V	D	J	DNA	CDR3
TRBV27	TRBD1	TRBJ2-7	TGTGCCAGCAGTTTATCGACAGGGGACACCTACGAGCAGTACTTC	CASSLSTGDTYEQYF
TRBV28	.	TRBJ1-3	TGTGCCAGCAGTCTGGGCCACTCTGGAAACACCATATATTTT	CASSLGHSGNTIYF
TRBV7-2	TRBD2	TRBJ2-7	TGTGCCAGCAGCTCCCGGACTAGCGGGTCCTCCTACGAGCAGTACTTC	CASSSRTSGSSYEQYF
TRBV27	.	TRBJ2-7	TGTGCCACCTCACCCAGCGGCTACGAGCAGTACTTC	CATSPSGYEQYF
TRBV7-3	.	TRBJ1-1	TGTGCCAGCGGCTACAGGGTCCCGAACACTGAAGCTTTCTTT	CASGYRVPNTEAFF
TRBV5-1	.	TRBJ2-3	TGCGCCAGCTCCCCAGGGACAACAGATACGCAGTATTTT	CASSPGTTDTQYF
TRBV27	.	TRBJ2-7	TGTGCCACCTCCTTATCAGGGACTTACGAGCAGTACTTC	CATSLSGTYEQYF
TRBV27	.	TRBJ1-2	TGTGCCAGCAGTTCCCCCTCTGGCTACACCTTC	CASSSPSGYTF
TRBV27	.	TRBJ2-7	TGTGCCAGCAGCAGACAGACAGGTGGGAGCTCCTACGAGCAGTACTTC	CASSRQTGGSSYEQYF
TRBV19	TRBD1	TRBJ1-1	TGTGCCAGTAGTATTCTACAGGGGGCGGGGGACACTGAAGCTTTCTTT	CASSILQGAGDTEAFF
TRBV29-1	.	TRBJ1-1	TGCAGCGTTGAACGACAGATGAACACTGAAGCTTTCTTT	CSVERQMNTEAFF
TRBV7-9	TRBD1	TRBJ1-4	TGTGCCAGCACCCACCCCATAAAAGGGGGCCTTAATGAAAAACTGTTTTTT	CASTHPIKGGLNEKLFF
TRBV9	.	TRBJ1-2	TGTGCCAGCCGCTCGTCGGGGAACTATGGCTACACCTTC	CASRSSGNYGYTF
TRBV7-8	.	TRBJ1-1	TGTGCCAGCAGCTTAGACAATACTGAAGCTTTCTTT	CASSLDNTEAFF
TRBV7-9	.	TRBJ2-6	TGTGCCAGCAGCATACAGGGCTCTGGGGCCAACGTCCTGACTTTC	CASSIQGSGANVLTF
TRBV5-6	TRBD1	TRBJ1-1	TGTGCCAGCAGCTTGTCCTCGGACAGGGGGAGGAGGGAAGCTTTCTTT	CASSLSSDRGRREAFF
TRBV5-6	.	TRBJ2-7	TGTGCCAGCAGCTTTAATAGCGGCTTTTACGAGCGGTACTTC	CASSFNSGFYERYF
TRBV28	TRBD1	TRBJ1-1	TGTGCCAGCAGTATAACAGGGGGCCTCACTGAAGCTTTCTTT	CASSITGGLTEAFF
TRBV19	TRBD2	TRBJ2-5	TGTGCCAGTGCGACTAGCGGGAGTTTTGAGACCCAGTACTTC	CASATSGSFETQYF
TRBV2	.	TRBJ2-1	TGTGCCAGCAGTGATCAGCTAGCCGATGAGCAGTTCTTC	CASSDQLADEQFF
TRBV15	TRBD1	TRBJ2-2	TGTGCCACCAGCACCCGGACAGGGCCGGGGACCGGGGAGCTGTTTTTT	CATSTRTGPGTGELFF
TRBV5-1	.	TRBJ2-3	TGCGCCAGCAGACATTGGACAGTTGGGCCAGATACGCAGTATTTT	CASRHWTVGPDTQYF
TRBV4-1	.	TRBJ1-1	TGCGCCAGCAGCAAGAGCGCAAGCCTGAACACTGAAGCTTTCTTT	CASSKSASLNTEAFF
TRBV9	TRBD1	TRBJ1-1	TGTGCCAGCAGCGTAGATGGCAACAGGGGTTACATTGAAGCTTTCTTT	CASSVDGNRGYIEAFF
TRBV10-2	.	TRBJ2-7	TGCGCCAGCAGTCGACAGTCCTACGAGCAGTACTTC	CASSRQSYEQYF
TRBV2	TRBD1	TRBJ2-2	TGTGCCAGCAATGTGGACAGGGGGAACACCGGGGAGCTGTTTTTT	CASNVDRGNTGELFF
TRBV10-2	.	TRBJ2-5	TGCGCCAGCAGTGAGTCACGAGGGTCTAGAGAGACCCAGTACTTC	CASSESRGSRETQYF
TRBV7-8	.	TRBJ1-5	TGTGCCAGCAGCCCGCGAGCGCAGGGTGATCAGCCCCAGCATTTT	CASSPRAQGDQPQHF
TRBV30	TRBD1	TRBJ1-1	TGTGCCTGGAGCGCCCGGGACAGGGGGATTGTCGAGATAAGGGGCACTGAAGCTTTCTTT	CAWSARDRGIVEIRGTEAFF
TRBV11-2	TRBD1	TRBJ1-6	TGTGCCAGCAGCCCAGGGGGTTACAATTCACCCCTCCACTTT	CASSPGGYNSPLHF
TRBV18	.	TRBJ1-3	TGTGCCAGCTCACCAGGGAGGGCCCGCTCTGGAAACACCATATATTTT	CASSPGRARSGNTIYF
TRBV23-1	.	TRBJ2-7	TGCGCCAGCAGTCCCCGGGTCAGGGAACCCCACGAGCAGTACTTC	CASSPRVREPHEQYF
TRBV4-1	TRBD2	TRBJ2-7	TGCGCCAGCAGCCAAGGCATTGGCGGGAGCTACGAGCAGTACTTC	CASSQGIGGSYEQYF
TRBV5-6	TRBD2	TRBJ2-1	TGTGCCTCGAACAGGTTAGCGGGACCTATCCATGAGCAGTTCTTC	CASNRLAGPIHEQFF
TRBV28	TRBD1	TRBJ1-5	TGTGCCACCTCGGACAGGGCGCATCAGCCCCAGCATTTT	CATSDRAHQPQHF
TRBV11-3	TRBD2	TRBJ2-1	TGTGCCAGCAGTTCCCCTGGGACTAGCGGGAGGGGGAATGAGCAGTTCTTC	CASSSPGTSGRGNEQFF
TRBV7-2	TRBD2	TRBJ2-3	TGTGCCAGCAGCTTACTTCCATCTGCTAGCGGGAGTTGGTCAGATACGCAGTATTTT	CASSLLPSASGSWSDTQYF
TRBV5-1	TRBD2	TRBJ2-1	TGCGCCAGCAGCCTTGGACTAGCGGGAATCCATGAGCAGTTCTTC	CASSLGLAGIHEQFF
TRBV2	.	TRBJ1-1	TGTGCCAGCAGTGGGGGCAGGGTGGTCGGTATTGGCACTGAAGCTTTCTTT	CASSGGRVVGIGTEAFF
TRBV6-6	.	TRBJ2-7	TGTGCCAGCAGATCCCGGGACAAAGTCTCCTCCGAGCAGTACTTC	CASRSRDKVSSEQYF
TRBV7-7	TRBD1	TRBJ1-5	TGTGCTAGCAGCTTAGGGTCAGGGGGATTGGATCAGCCCCAGCATTTT	CASSLGSGGLDQPQHF
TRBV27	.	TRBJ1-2	TGTGCCAGCAGTAAATGGGGGGTGGGGCTAGATACTGGCTACACCTTC	CASSKWGVGLDTGYTF
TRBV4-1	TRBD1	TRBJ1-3	TGCGCCAGCAGCCAAGATACAGGGGCCTCTGGAAACACCATATATTTT	CASSQDTGASGNTIYF
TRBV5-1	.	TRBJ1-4	TGCGCCAGCAGCCCACGGGGGGGGGAAAAACTGTTTTTT	CASSPRGGEKLFF
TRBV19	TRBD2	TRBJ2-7	TGTGCCAGTAGTAAATTGACCCTCGAGCGGGAGTCCTACGAGCAGTACTTC	CASSKLTLERESYEQYF
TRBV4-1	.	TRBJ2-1	TGCGCCAGCAGCCAAGATCCGGGCTGGACTCAGGTGTTCTTC	CASSQDPGWTQVFF
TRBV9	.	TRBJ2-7	TGTGCCAGCGCCCCGGGTCACTTTTCCTACGAGCAGTACTTC	CASAPGHFSYEQYF
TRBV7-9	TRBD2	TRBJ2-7	TGTGCCAGCAGCTTATCGGCGGGAGTTATCTACGAGCAGTACTTC	CASSLSAGVIYEQYF
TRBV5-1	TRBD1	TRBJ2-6	TGCGCCAGCAGCTCCGAGGGGGCTTACTCTGGGGCCAACGTCCTGACTTTC	CASSSEGAYSGANVLTF
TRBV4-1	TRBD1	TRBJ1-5	TGCGCCAGCAGCCCGGGACAGTATAGCAATCAGCCCCAGCATTTT	CASSPGQYSNQPQHF
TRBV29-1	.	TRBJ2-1	TGCAGCGTTGTCGGGGTAGTGGGTGAGCAGTTCTTC	CSVVGVVGEQFF
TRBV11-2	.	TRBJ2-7	TGTGCCAGCAGCTTAGGGGAGACCTACTACGAGCAGTACTTC	CASSLGETYYEQYF
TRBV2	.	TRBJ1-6	TGTGCCAGCAGGGGGCCGGGCTCACCCCTCCACTTT	CASRGPGSPLHF
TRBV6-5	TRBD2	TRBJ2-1	TGTGCCAGCAGCGCCGGGACTAGCGGTTACAATGAGCAGTTCTTC	CASSAGTSGYNEQFF
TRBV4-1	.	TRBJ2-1	TGCGCCAGCAGCCAAGGAGGAGCCAGGGGTAACGAGCAGTTCTTC	CASSQGGARGNEQFF
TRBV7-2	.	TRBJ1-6	TGTGCCAGCAGCTTATCCGTCACAGTGAGCTCCTATAATTCACCCCTCCACTTT	CASSLSVTVSSYNSPLHF
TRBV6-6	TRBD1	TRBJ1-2	TGTGCCAGCTCGGGACAGAGAATTGATGGCTACACCTTC	CASSGQRIDGYTF
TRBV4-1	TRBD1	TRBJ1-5	TGCGCCAGCAGCCAAACGGACAGGGGACCCGATCAGCCCCAGCATTTT	CASSQTDRGPDQPQHF